This T cell receptor beta chain originates from a study of blood T cell repertoires in COVID-19. Across the study: Whether acute or convalescent, the COVID-19 samples came from the United States, Italy and Spain. Sample material is recorded as cDNA or gDNA derived from T cells, B-cell-depleted T cells, or PBMCs.

Deletions cut 3 bases from V and 10 bases from J, with 26 bases between. The germline V gene has CDR1 SEHNR and CDR2 FQNEAQ (reference sequence). This CDR3 is built from 17 residues. This clone has a single count. Study processing details: Reference gene primer amplification yielded estimated nucleated cell counts. Sequenced by immunoSEQ multiplex PCR; TCRdb stores in-frame clones only, minus some. V and J calls and clone size are copied from that table; D and trimming were computed from the DNA. The data contain nearly 25,000 clones, around 92% of them singletons. V usage is TRBV7-9 and J usage is TRBJ2-3; tentatively, D is TRBD2 (5 bases). The clonotype originates from a man aged 70-80 years with active COVID-19. Sequencing input: peripheral blood. CDR3 sequence: CASSFHFSDFEGSAQYF. As DNA, the CDR3 is TGTGCCAGCAGCTTCCACTTTTCGGACTTCGAAGGTTCTGCGCAGTATTTT.